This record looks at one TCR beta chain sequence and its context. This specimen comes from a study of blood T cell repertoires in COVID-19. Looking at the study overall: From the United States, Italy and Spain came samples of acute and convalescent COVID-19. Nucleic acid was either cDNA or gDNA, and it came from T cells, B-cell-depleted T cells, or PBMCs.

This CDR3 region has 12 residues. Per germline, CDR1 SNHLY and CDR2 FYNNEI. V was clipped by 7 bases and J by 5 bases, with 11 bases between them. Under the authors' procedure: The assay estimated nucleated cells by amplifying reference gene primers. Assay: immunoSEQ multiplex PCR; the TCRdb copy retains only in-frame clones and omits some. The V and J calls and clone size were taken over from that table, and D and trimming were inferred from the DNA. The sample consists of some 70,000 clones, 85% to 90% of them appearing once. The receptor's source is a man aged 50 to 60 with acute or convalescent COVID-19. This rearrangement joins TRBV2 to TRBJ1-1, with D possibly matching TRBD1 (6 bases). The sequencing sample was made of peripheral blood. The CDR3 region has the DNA TGTGCCAGCATGGTGGACAGAACTGAAGCTTTCTTT. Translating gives CASMVDRTEAFF.